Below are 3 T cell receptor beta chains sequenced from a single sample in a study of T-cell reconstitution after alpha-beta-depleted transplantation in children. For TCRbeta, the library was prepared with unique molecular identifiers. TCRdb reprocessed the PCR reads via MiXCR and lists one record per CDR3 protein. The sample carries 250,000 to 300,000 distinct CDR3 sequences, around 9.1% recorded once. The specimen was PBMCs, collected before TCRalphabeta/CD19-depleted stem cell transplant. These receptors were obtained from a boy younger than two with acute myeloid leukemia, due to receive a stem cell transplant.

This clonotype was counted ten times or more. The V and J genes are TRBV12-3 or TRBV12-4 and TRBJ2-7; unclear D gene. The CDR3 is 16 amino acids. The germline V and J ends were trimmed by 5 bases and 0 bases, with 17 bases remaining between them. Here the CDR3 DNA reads TGTGCCAGCAGTCATCTCCGGGCCACGAGCTCCTACGAGCAGTACTTC. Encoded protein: CASSHLRATSSYEQYF.

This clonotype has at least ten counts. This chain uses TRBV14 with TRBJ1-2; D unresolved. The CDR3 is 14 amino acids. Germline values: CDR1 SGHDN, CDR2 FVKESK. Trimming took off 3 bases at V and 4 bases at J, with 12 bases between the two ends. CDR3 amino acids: CASSHPGLPYGYTF. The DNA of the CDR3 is TGTGCCAGCAGCCATCCCGGTCTACCCTATGGCTACACCTTC. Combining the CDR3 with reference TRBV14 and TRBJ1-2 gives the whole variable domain EAGVTQFPSHSVIEKGQTVTLRCDPISGHDNLYWYRRVMGKEIKFLLHFVKESKQDESGMPNNRFLAERTGGTYSTLKVQPAELEDSGVYFCASSHPGLPYGYTFGSGTRLTVV.

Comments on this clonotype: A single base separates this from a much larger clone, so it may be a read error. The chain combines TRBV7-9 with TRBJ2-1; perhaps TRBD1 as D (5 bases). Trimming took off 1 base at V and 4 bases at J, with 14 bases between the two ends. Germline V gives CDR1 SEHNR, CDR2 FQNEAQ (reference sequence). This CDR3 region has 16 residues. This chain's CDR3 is CASSLVPSTAYNEQFF. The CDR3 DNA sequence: TGTGCCAGCAGCTTAGTCCCTTCGACAGCGTACAATGAGCAGTTCTTC.